This T cell receptor beta chain was sequenced during a study of T cell repertoires in cytomegalovirus infection. Turning to the study itself: Shared public TCR beta signatures pointed to both CMV infection and a matching HLA type. Whole-study findings and limits: The study found HLA-C-restricted CMV-specific TCR beta clonotypes dominating the ex vivo response. Cumulative frequency of public TCR beta families picked out carriers of CMV plus the relevant HLA.

This clonotype showed up many times. Antigen: not known. Losses at the gene ends were 1 base for V and 2 bases for J; bases not matched to a gene: 1. The CDR3 runs 16 residues. Germline CDR1 is LGHNT and CDR2 is FRNRAP. TCRdb passed the reads through MiXCR, listing each CDR3 protein once. The sample includes about 740,000 distinct CDR3 sequences, under 40% of them seen just once. This chain connects TRBV12-5 to TRBJ2-3; 12 positions match TRBD2. The sequence was collected from a human donor in good health (CMV status not recorded). Some clones in this sample may be carry-over from other donors' samples. Specimen: PBMCs. The CDR3 loop reads CASGLGLAGATDTQYF. The CDR3 DNA follows: TGTGCTAGTGGTTTGGGACTAGCGGGAGCCACAGATACGCAGTATTTT.